This T cell receptor beta chain was retrieved from a study of cytomegalovirus exposure and HLA in healthy donors (TCRdb year 2017). About the study as a whole: An earlier analysis of some 600 of the donors reported 250 to 300 Gb of sequence data and 117 million unique TCR beta sequences obtained from around 190 million T cells. The study used immunosequencing to profile the T cell repertoires of approximately 630 subjects and linked those repertoires to cytomegalovirus serostatus. Donor age, sex, ethnicity and CMV serostatus were compiled together with the repertoire data. A few DR-DQ haplotypes were treated as single units for association and clustering because of strong linkage in the cohort. Among about 400 genotyped donors of the cohort, an average of approximately 200,000 unique TCR beta nucleotide sequences was sequenced per donor, of which 15% to 20% were non-productive. Class I and class II HLA loci were covered by the typing at four-digit resolution. Rather than using new phenotypic data, the later analysis identified candidate immune exposures from TCR beta sequences and from how often those sequences occurred across donors. The aim of the study was to test whether cataloging public T cell receptors could identify signatures of past pathogen exposure. To study patterns of TCR occurrence, a later analysis re-analyzed previously published TCR beta repertoires from 666 donors and added high-resolution HLA genotyping. Every discovery cohort repertoire had been produced on one sequencing platform. The study combined high-throughput TCR immunosequencing, statistical association of individual TCRs with disease status, and machine learning to predict cytomegalovirus infection status. In a later genetic analysis, genome-wide SNP genotypes for 398 of the 666 donors were used, and that subset was treated as a discovery cohort. The number of typed donors differed by locus: about 620-640 for A, B, C, DRB1 and DQB1; some 500 for DQA1; some 610 for DPA1; and roughly 450 for DPB1. To decide whether each TCR beta V gene segment behaved as functional or pseudogenic, an earlier analysis of some 580 of the donors relied on high-throughput TCR beta sequencing. Of the 350 to 450 genotyped donors, roughly 85% fell in the genetic ancestry cluster associated with self-reported Caucasian donors. Roughly 310 gigabases of sequencing data and tens of millions of unique TCR sequences were included in an early release covering several hundred HLA-typed donors. A separate validation cohort of roughly 120 different subjects was used in addition to the roughly 670-subject first cohort.

The cohort consisted of 650 to 700 healthy bone marrow donors. All cohort members were sampled while nominally healthy, although unrecorded immune exposures were likely present. The donor was CMV seronegative and belonged to the group of 350 to 400 seronegative cohort members. Each donor provided a peripheral blood sample, and peripheral blood mononuclear cells were used for TCR beta sequencing. The Qiagen DNeasy Blood Extraction Kit was used to extract genomic DNA from the blood cell samples. The receptor library was made with the immunoSEQ multiplex PCR assay. A mixture of 60 forward primers for TCR Vbeta segments and 13 reverse primers for TCR Jbeta segments was used in the multiplex PCR. The CDR3 region of rearranged TCR beta genes was amplified from genomic DNA by a multiplex PCR assay. The amplified TCR beta libraries were sequenced on the Illumina HiSeq System as 87-base-pair reads. In the paper's pipeline: In a later analysis, tens of millions of unique TCR beta chains were counted across the approximately 620 repertoires, and about 9.9 million of these chains were shared by at least two donors. Raw reads were error-corrected and collapsed into unique sequences with a nearest-neighbor algorithm that merged closely related sequences to remove PCR and sequencing errors. CDR3 sequences were aligned to IMGT reference sequences to assign V, D and J gene segments. Each retained sequence needed at least a six-nucleotide match to both a V gene segment and a J gene segment. Rearrangements were called productive when the CDR3 lacked stop codons and stayed in frame with V and J; all others were non-productive. Following IMGT convention, CDR3 was defined as the stretch from the second conserved V-encoded cysteine to the conserved J-encoded phenylalanine. The earlier analysis of 500 to 600 of the donors excluded sequences that lacked an unambiguous match to a single V gene segment. In an earlier analysis of approximately 610 of the donors, V segments were called functional above 56.7% productive rearrangements and were called segregating when the between-donor standard deviation exceeded 5%. To diagnose cytomegalovirus status from the catalog of TCR beta chain sequences, a statistical classification framework was built. A later analysis assigned V and J genes by comparing TCR nucleotide sequences with IMGT/GENE-DB human TR gene sequences. Using the TCRdist pipeline, a later analysis assigned CDR3 sequences along with most-parsimonious VDJ recombination scenarios. A later analysis defined each TCR beta chain by its CDR3 amino acid sequence plus V-gene family, and excluded reads lacking a unique V-gene family. As a way to deal with suspected cross-contamination and a sequencing artifact, a later analysis dropped 450 to 700 nucleotide sequences that were highly shared and had low generation probability. In a later analysis, a clonal expansion index for each public chain was calculated from normalized within-repertoire ranks of inferred template counts. In a later analysis, generation probabilities were computed using a VDJ recombination model fitted to out-of-frame rearrangements, and the results were checked against IGoR. A later analysis scored TCR-TCR, TCR-HLA and TCR-CMV co-occurrence with hypergeometric tests, applying a repertoire-size bias correction to TCR pairs. In a later analysis, false discovery rates were estimated by permuting HLA or CMV assignments 20 times. In a later analysis, co-occurring TCRs were grouped with DBSCAN, and TCRdist sequence similarity was added when clustering was performed within HLA-allele-positive subsets. Repertoires with fewer than 30,000 or more than 120,000 public chains, plus five repertoires with anomalous nucleotide sharing, were excluded from co-occurrence clustering. In its TCRdb copy, this immuneACCESS table keeps in-frame sequences only and misses some clones. Where compared with another copy, unresolved V genes explain less than half of these, and the others have no known cause. The D gene and trimming were derived from the DNA, and the V and J assignments and clone size from that table. For this sample the table gives a few hundred thousand clones, of which under 80% were detected only once. The ten largest clonotypes hold under 2% of the sample.

V is trimmed back by 6 bases and J by 5 bases, and the junction contains 6 bases that no gene match accounts for. Measured from the cysteine to the phenylalanine, the CDR3 is 13 residues long. Only CDR3 DNA is held: 39 bases, read in frame from base 1. From a lookup of the germline V gene, CDR1 and CDR2 are SQVTM and ANQGSEA. Broader findings and caveats from the paper: According to a later analysis, most CMV-associated TCR beta chains appeared to be HLA-restricted, and the HLA associations seemed to be driven largely by CMV exposure. A later analysis reported that several top co-occurrence clusters appeared linked to parvovirus B19, influenza, CMV and Epstein-Barr virus. Correlated functional status among segregating V segments might be attributable to linkage disequilibrium, but an unknown experimental factor could not be ruled out. Most TCR sequences were observed very rarely across donors, whereas some public TCRs were present in many individuals. According to a later analysis, TCR association rates differed among HLA loci, with DRB1 alleles showing the most associated TCRs and HLA-C alleles showing the fewest. In a later genetic analysis, fewer N-insertions in productive TCRs were reported among donors in an Asian-associated ancestry cluster than the roughly 710-donor mean. The sequencing pipeline was judged likely to have produced a cluster of highly shared sequence variants as a technical artifact. A further reported finding was that TCR beta sequences accurately predicted the HLA-A and HLA-B alleles for most subjects in the first cohort. A few of the identified cytomegalovirus-associated TCR beta chains were confirmed in vitro to be specific for cytomegalovirus antigens. Broadly in line with IMGT annotations, most TCR beta V segments showed up in productive rearrangements about 87% or about 30% of the time in an earlier analysis of under 700 of the donors. In a later genetic analysis, a missense DCLRE1C variant was associated with V-gene and J-gene trimming of TCR beta chains, and the association was replicated in an independent cohort. According to the authors, the approach could potentially be generalized to other disease states and immunological phenotypes. When HLA alleles, especially DR and DQ, strongly co-occurred, TCR associations were difficult to assign to individual alleles. A later analysis found that HLA-associated TCR beta chains were more clonally expanded and had lower generation probabilities than equally common non-associated chains. At a false discovery rate of 0.05, a later analysis linked roughly 17,000 TCR beta sequences to specific HLA alleles. In both the original and validation cohorts, the classifier was reported to diagnose cytomegalovirus status with high specificity and sensitivity. For the cohort, immune exposure information was limited to CMV serostatus. The study listed 164 TCR beta chains as associated with cytomegalovirus. The cohort was sequenced for TCR beta chains only, and without alpha or paired-chain data the features that could be detected were limited. Presence/absence analyses assumed roughly uniform sequencing depth across donors, an assumption that may not hold. The 87-base-pair reads could not distinguish some IMGT-functional V segments, including TRBV6-2 and TRBV6-3, so those segments were excluded. Because counts were too low, roughly 16 rarely observed V segments, including chromosome 9 orphons, were left out of the earlier analysis of roughly 600 of the donors. Because HLA typing was missing for some donors at each locus, association tests included only the typed subset.

In the case of this clone: What this receptor recognizes is not known. No quality values exist for individual bases; no much larger clone is one base distant.

The source material was PBMCs. The origin of this receptor is a woman aged 30 to 39 in good health and CMV-seronegative. Rearrangement joined TRBV29-1 to TRBJ1-4; 7 bases in the junction line up with TRBD1. The sequenced DNA is TGCAGCGTGCGGGACAGCGGGAATGAAAAACTGTTTTTT. This sequence encodes CSVRDSGNEKLFF. With the portions outside the CDR3 filled from the reference TRBV29-1 and TRBJ1-4 genes, the complete variable region becomes SAVISQKPSRDICQRGTSLTIQCQVDSQVTMMFWYRQQPGQSLTLIATANQGSEATYESGFVIDKFPISRPNLTFSTLTVSNMSPEDSSIYLCSVRDSGNEKLFFGSGTQLSVL.